These 20 T cell receptor beta chains were all obtained from the same sample, sequenced in a study of T cell responses to AZD1222 COVID-19 vaccine. The assay was immunoSEQ multiplex PCR, and TCRdb's table has in-frame clones only and misses some. The sample lists approximately 110,000 clones, roughly 86% occurring once. Specimen: peripheral blood, collected on day 0 of AZD1222 vaccination. All receptors derive from an adult in good health.

This chain uses TRBV7-8 with TRBJ2-7; 11 bases agree with TRBD2. V gave up 5 bases and J gave up 3 bases; unmatched junction bases: 12. Germline CDR1 reads SGHVS; CDR2 reads FQNEAQ. The CDR3 totals 17 residues. CDR3 loop: CASSLISGRVNLYEQYF. The CDR3, as DNA: TGTGCCAGCAGCCTAATTAGCGGGAGGGTCAACCTCTACGAGCAGTACTTC. Supplemented by reference TRBV7-8 and TRBJ2-7, the full variable domain reads GAGVSQSPRYKVAKRGQDVALRCDPISGHVSLFWYQQALGQGPEFLTYFQNEAQLDKSGLPSDRFFAERPEGSVSTLKIQRTQQEDSAVYLCASSLISGRVNLYEQYFGPGTRLTVT.

The J gene is TRBJ1-5, the V gene TRBV6-1, with TRBD1 as a possible D gene (5 bases). From germline, CDR1 is MNHNS and CDR2 SASEGT. The ends were cut back, 2 bases at V and 9 bases at J, with 11 bases in the middle. This CDR3 is 13 amino acids long. CDR3: CASSENTGTPQHF. The CDR3 nucleotides are TGTGCCAGCAGTGAAAATACCGGGACGCCCCAGCATTTT.

Details on this clone: At one end the junction does not follow the germline gene, possibly because of a read error. This rearrangement joins TRBV19 to TRBJ1-4; 7 nucleotides align to TRBD1. The germline gives CDR1 LNHDA, CDR2 SQIVND (reference sequence). The CDR3 runs 14 residues. This CDR3 is CASSSSAGQSAGRF. Written as DNA, the CDR3 is TGTGCCAGTAGTTCAAGCGCGGGACAGTCCGCCGGCCGGTTT. Variable domain in full (rest from reference TRBV19 and TRBJ1-4): DGGITQSPKYLFRKEGQNVTLSCEQNLNHDAMYWYRQDPGQGLRLIYYSQIVNDFQKGDIAEGYSVSREKKESFPLTVTSAQKNPTAFYLCASSSSAGQSAGRFGSGTQLSVL.

V gene TRBV2 combines with J gene TRBJ1-6; the D is unclear. This CDR3 comprises 14 residues. Deletions cut 10 bases from V and 6 bases from J, with 16 bases between. Germline CDR1 and CDR2: SNHLY and FYNNEI. CDR3 nucleotide sequence: TGTGCCACAACCCCCCGGGCCCCTAATTCACCCCTCCACTTT. It is translated as CATTPRAPNSPLHF.

The V gene is TRBV5-1, the J gene TRBJ2-2; 7 positions match TRBD2. Germline assignment: CDR1 SGHRS and CDR2 YFSETQ. Unmatched junction bases numbered 2, after V lost 3 bases and J lost 6 bases. The CDR3 is 13 amino acids. CDR3 coding DNA: TGCGCCAGCAGCTCGGGGGGAGCCGGGGAGCTGTTTTTT. Its translation: CASSSGGAGELFF.

This sequence joins TRBV18 and TRBJ1-1; 7 positions agree with TRBD1. Germline V gene data show CDR1 as KGHSH and CDR2 as LQKENI. J lost 3 bases, V lost 1 base, and 2 bases had no gene match. This CDR3 is built from 14 residues. CDR3 coding DNA: TGTGCCAGCTCACCACTAGGACAGGACACTGAAGCTTTCTTT. It yields the protein CASSPLGQDTEAFF.

This CDR3 reads CSVDFGRGTEQYF. Written as DNA, the CDR3 is TGCAGCGTTGACTTCGGCAGGGGTACCGAGCAGTACTTC. The chain uses TRBV29-1 and TRBJ2-7; TRBD1 might be the D (6 bases). The ends were cut back, 3 bases at V and 6 bases at J, with 15 bases in the middle. Germline V CDR1 and CDR2: SQVTM, ANQGSEA. The CDR3 length is 13 residues.

The CDR3 sequence: CASSGGLGGKAFF. The DNA of the CDR3 is TGTGCCAGCAGCGGCGGGTTGGGGGGAAAAGCTTTCTTT. This sequence joins TRBV14 and TRBJ1-1; a weak D match, TRBD1 (5 bases). The V end lost 5 bases, the J end lost 9 bases, and 16 bases lay between the germline ends. Germline-derived CDR1 and CDR2 are SGHDN and FVKESK. The CDR3 runs to 13 residues.

V is TRBV14 and J is TRBJ2-5, with D possibly being TRBD1 (5 bases). From germline, CDR1 is SGHDN and CDR2 FVKESK. This CDR3 has 14 residues. V was cut by 6 bases and J by 5 bases, with 16 bases left in between. This CDR3 is CASRERVGDETQYF. CDR3 bases: TGTGCCAGCAGGGAACGTGTAGGGGATGAGACCCAGTACTTC.

The chain joins TRBV6-2 or TRBV6-3 to TRBJ2-3; 10 nucleotides match TRBD2. The trim removed 1 base at V and 2 bases at J, leaving 9 bases unmatched. From germline, CDR1 is MNHEY and CDR2 SVGEGT. The CDR3 contains 18 residues. The CDR3 sequence: CASSYFGLAEEPTDTQYF. CDR3 coding DNA: TGTGCCAGCAGTTACTTCGGACTAGCGGAAGAACCCACAGATACGCAGTATTTT.

The V gene is TRBV11-2, the J gene TRBJ1-5; TRBD1 aligns across 11 bases. This CDR3 has 15 residues. Unmatched junction bases numbered 5, after V lost 5 bases and J lost 5 bases. Germline V CDR1 and CDR2: SGHAT, FQNNGV. The CDR3 protein is CASSRGTGGDQPQHF. The CDR3 nucleotides read TGTGCCAGCAGCCGCGGGACAGGGGGGGATCAGCCCCAGCATTTT.

The chain uses TRBV13 and TRBJ2-5; 7 positions agree with TRBD1. This CDR3 has 13 amino acids. J lost 5 bases, V lost 4 bases, and 4 bases had no gene match. Germline V gene lookup returns CDR1 PRHDT and CDR2 FYEKMQ (reference sequence). This CDR3 reads CASSSGTAETQYF. In DNA, the CDR3 is TGTGCCAGCAGCTCCGGGACAGCGGAGACCCAGTACTTC.

The gene calls are TRBV11-3 and TRBJ2-2; D uncertain. Germline lookup yields CDR1 SGHNT and CDR2 YENEEA. The CDR3 extends over 14 amino acids. With 2 bases removed from V and 5 bases from J, the gap between germline ends came to 9 bases. CDR3 nucleotides: TGTGCCAGCAGCTTATCTTTGTATACCGGGGAGCTGTTTTTT. Its protein is CASSLSLYTGELFF.

This clone was observed a single time. The chain employs TRBV24-1 and TRBJ1-2; a weak D match, TRBD1 (6 bases). The CDR3 has 14 residues. Per germline, CDR1 KGHDR and CDR2 SFDVKD. V lost 5 bases, J lost 4 bases, and 13 bases lay in between. CDR3 in DNA: TGTGCCACCAGTGGCGGGGGGCCGGGCTATGGCTACACCTTC. Translating gives CATSGGGPGYGYTF.

This clone was seen only once. The chain is built from TRBV7-2 and TRBJ1-1; the D gene is possibly TRBD1 (5 bases). Germline loops: CDR1 SGHTA, CDR2 FQGNSA. V was clipped by 5 bases and J by 6 bases, with 16 bases between them. This CDR3 is 14 amino acids long. CDR3 in amino acids: CASSPGQGEAEAFF. DNA of the CDR3: TGTGCCAGCAGCCCCGGGCAGGGCGAGGCTGAAGCTTTCTTT.

The gene calls are TRBV24-1 and TRBJ2-3, with 9 nucleotides matching TRBD2. The CDR3 totals 17 residues. The germline CDR1 and CDR2 sequences are KGHDR and SFDVKD. J lost 3 bases, V lost 1 base, and 7 bases had no gene match. The chain's CDR3 is CATSDFPAGGLTDTQYF. CDR3 bases: TGTGCCACCAGTGATTTCCCAGCGGGGGGTTTAACAGATACGCAGTATTTT.

The chain joins TRBV29-1 to TRBJ1-2; 7 nucleotides agree with TRBD1. Germline V CDR1 and CDR2: SQVTM, ANQGSEA. The CDR3 covers 12 residues. V lost 6 bases, J lost 3 bases, and 4 bases stayed unmatched. CDR3 bases: TGCAGCGTCCACAGGGGTGACTATGGCTACACCTTC. Its translation is CSVHRGDYGYTF.

This chain uses TRBV19 with TRBJ1-1; possibly TRBD1 for D (5 bases). The CDR3 extends over 14 amino acids. The V gene lost 3 bases and the J gene lost 2 bases, with 10 bases spanning the gap. The germline CDR1 and CDR2 sequences are LNHDA and SQIVND (reference sequence). CDR3 DNA: TGTGCCAGTAGTATTGCCGGGGCCAACACTGAAGCTTTCTTT. This translates into CASSIAGANTEAFF.

This clone was recorded only once. The V gene is TRBV18, the J gene TRBJ2-1, with D perhaps TRBD1 (5 bases). In germline, CDR1 is KGHSH, CDR2 LQKENI. The V gene lost 3 bases and the J gene lost 9 bases, with 18 bases spanning the gap. The CDR3 runs to 15 residues. The CDR3 DNA follows: TGTGCCAGCTCACCTCCTGCTGGGGCTTGGAGTGAGCAGTTCTTC. Its protein is CASSPPAGAWSEQFF.

J is TRBJ2-1 and V is TRBV28; 8 positions match TRBD1. The V gene's germline CDR1 is MDHEN and CDR2 SYDVKM. The CDR3 contains 15 residues. V gave up 1 base and J gave up 3 bases; unmatched junction bases: 2. The CDR3, as DNA: TGTGCCAGCAGTTTATTCGACAGGGGCTACAATGAGCAGTTCTTC. Translated, it gives CASSLFDRGYNEQFF.